This T cell receptor beta chain emerged from a study of blood T cell repertoires in COVID-19 (dated by TCRdb to about 2020). A note on the overall study: The collaborator samples originated in the United States, Italy and Spain and spanned the acute and convalescent phases of COVID-19. Subjects who had been exposed to COVID-19, were actively infected with it, or had recovered from it provided the deeply sampled blood TCRbeta repertoires that made up the dataset. Samples came from the ongoing ImmuneRACE study (first 160 participants) plus 1,254 subjects from 6 global collaborators. Where HLA class I and class II types were available, the types were taken from metadata supplied by the sample provider, not from assay-based typing. The material from the prospective study consisted of cDNA or gDNA derived from T cells, B-cell-depleted T cells, or PBMCs. Sample metadata almost always included a de-identified subject ID, COVID-19 status, age in years and sex. The repertoires were made available in a free public database intended to serve as a resource for research on the immune response to SARS-CoV-2.

A word on this clone: Its binding antigen is unknown. Per-nucleotide qualities are absent, and no much larger clonotype sits a single base away.

Participants in the prospective study were aged roughly 18 to 100 years, lived in more than 20 United States geographic areas, and enrolled through a virtual design. To assign participants to cohorts, the prospective study relied on clinical history that participants themselves reported in a screening survey and a study questionnaire. In the prospective study, mobile phlebotomists collected whole blood, serum and a nasopharyngeal or oropharyngeal swab from each participant. Prospective study participants could optionally give additional blood draws and questionnaires over a roughly 2-month period. Before DNA extraction, blood samples from the prospective study were shipped at room temperature or frozen. The immunoSEQ Assay, a bias-controlled multiplex PCR, was used to amplify TCRbeta CDR3 regions from genomic DNA. The original methods were these. Within the assay, amplification of reference gene primers was used to estimate how many nucleated cells each sample contained. To quantify the absolute abundance of each unique TCRbeta CDR3 rearrangement, sequence reads were collapsed and filtered. For each sample, productive Simpson clonality was calculated by taking the square root of Simpson's diversity index across productive rearrangements. Entries here come from immuneACCESS through TCRdb and include only in-frame sequences with V and J called. Some clones fail to appear in such tables; in the studies checked, an unresolved V gene covers under half of the shortfall, and the cause of the remainder is unknown. V and J calls and clone size are copied from that table; D and trimming were computed from the DNA. For this sample the table gives approximately 230,000 clones, of which 88% were detected only once. Of the sample, roughly 14% is held by the ten largest clones.

Overall study results and their limits: Clinical and demographic metadata were provided uncurated, with the amount varying by source and participant.

This clonotype originated in a woman aged 50 to 60 with acute COVID-19. What was sequenced was PBMCs or T cells enriched from blood (not recorded which).

In nucleotides, the sequence is TGTGCCAGCAGCTTCACTAGCGGTTACAATGAGCAGTTCTTC. It translates to CASSFTSGYNEQFF. The V and J segments used are TRBV5-6 and TRBJ2-1, with 8 bases matching TRBD2. The CDR3 starts with the cysteine, ends with the phenylalanine, and has 14 residues. Kept here is only the CDR3 DNA, which spans 42 bases and is read in frame from base 1. Per the germline V gene, SGHDT is the CDR1 and YYEEEE is the CDR2. Trimming accounts for 2 bases at V and 4 bases at J, while the number of junction bases matched to no gene is 2.